This entry lists 7 T cell receptor beta chains sequenced from one sample in a study of shared clonotypes between healthy human individuals. Method: immunoSEQ multiplex PCR; TCRdb's copy keeps in-frame clones and lacks some. The sample consists of fewer than 1 million clones, approximately 96% of them appearing once. Naive-designated CD8 cells lacked CD45RO, were positively enriched for CCR7, and omitted terminally differentiated effector memory CD45RA+ cells. Sequencing was carried out using naive CD8+ T cells sorted from blood. The receptors were sampled from a man aged 25 to 45 in good health.

This chain links TRBV5-4 with TRBJ2-1, with 7 bases identical to TRBD1. After removal of 0 bases from V and 8 bases from J, the junction contained 5 bases not matched to a gene. Germline values: CDR1 SGHNT, CDR2 YYREEE (reference sequence). The CDR3 has 14 amino acids. The CDR3 sequence is CASSLETGRDEQFF. The CDR3 bases are TGTGCCAGCAGCTTGGAGACAGGGCGGGATGAGCAGTTCTTC.

The chain combines TRBV29-1 with TRBJ2-5, with D uncertain. The CDR3 has 11 residues. Germline CDR1 SQVTM, CDR2 ANQGSEA. Trimming stripped 6 bases from V and 5 bases from J, with 10 bases between. CDR3 loop: CSVRVLETQYF. The CDR3 region has the DNA TGCAGCGTACGTGTTTTGGAGACCCAGTACTTC. The full variable domain, its missing parts supplied by reference TRBV29-1 and TRBJ2-5, is SAVISQKPSRDICQRGTSLTIQCQVDSQVTMMFWYRQQPGQSLTLIATANQGSEATYESGFVIDKFPISRPNLTFSTLTVSNMSPEDSSIYLCSVRVLETQYFGPGTRLLVL.

Turning to this clone: Other DNA sequences in the same sample also yield this CDR3. CDR3 DNA: TGTGCCAGCAGTGAAGGGACAGGGGGCTACGAGCAGTACTTC. Its translation: CASSEGTGGYEQYF. The rearrangement links TRBV6-1 to TRBJ2-7, with 10 nucleotides matching TRBD1. The junction had 0 bases not matched to a gene; V was cut back by 1 base and J by 3 bases. CDR3 length: 14 amino acids. The germline V gene has CDR1 MNHNS and CDR2 SASEGT.

The chain uses TRBV5-4 and TRBJ1-5; a possible D gene is TRBD1 (5 bases). CDR3 length: 16 amino acids. V dropped 4 bases and J dropped 0 bases, with 14 bases sitting between them. The germline CDR1 and CDR2 sequences are SGHNT and YYREEE (reference sequence). DNA for the CDR3: TGTGCCAGCAGCCCACGGGACGCCGATAGCAATCAGCCCCAGCATTTT. Protein: CASSPRDADSNQPQHF.

The chain is built from TRBV10-1 and TRBJ2-7; maybe TRBD2 (5 bases). CDR3 length: 13 amino acids. V was pared by 3 bases and J by 3 bases, with 9 bases between. The germline V gene encodes CDR1 WNHNN and CDR2 SYGVQD (reference sequence). Here the CDR3 DNA reads TGCGCCAGCAGTGATATAGCGAACTACGAGCAGTACTTC. This sequence encodes CASSDIANYEQYF.

This rearrangement joins TRBV7-9 to TRBJ2-1; TRBD1 agrees at 11 bases. The CDR3 contains 19 residues. From germline, CDR1 is SEHNR and CDR2 FQNEAQ (reference sequence). Trimming removed 2 bases from V and 2 bases from J; junction bases left unmatched: 11. This CDR3 reads CASSLPLGGQGEAYNEQFF. CDR3 coding DNA: TGTGCCAGCAGCTTACCGTTAGGGGGACAGGGGGAGGCCTACAATGAGCAGTTCTTC.

The chain links TRBV28 to TRBJ2-3, with 12 bases that match TRBD2. CDR1 MDHEN and CDR2 SYDVKM come from the germline V gene. This CDR3 is 18 amino acids long. The junction had 13 bases not matched to a gene; V was cut back by 3 bases and J by 6 bases. The CDR3, as DNA: TGTGCCAGCAGTTTCAGCCTAGCGGGAGGGCCGCGAGGGGATACGCAGTATTTT. It yields the protein CASSFSLAGGPRGDTQYF.